Below, 3 T cell receptor gamma chains from the same sample are listed, as sequenced in a study of gamma-delta T cells after stem cell transplantation. TCRdb reapplied CATT to the RT-PCR reads. The repertoire holds about 240 gamma-chain clones, with more than 50% as singletons. Sequencing was performed on gamma-delta T cells. These receptors all come from a human donor. It is not recorded whose cells these are; they may come from a transplant donor.

In the case of this clone: A much bigger clone sits one base away, suggesting this may be a read error. The sample holds other DNA sequences that translate to the same CDR3. The rearrangement links TRGV9 to TRGJP. Here the J gene was assigned by germline matching of the DNA, as TCRdb has none. The germline CDR1 and CDR2 sequences are GITISATS and ISYDGTV (reference sequence). CDR3 size: 16 residues. The V gene end was trimmed by 2 bases and the J gene end by 3 bases; junction bases not matched to a gene: 1. CDR3 DNA sequence: TGTGCCTTGTGGGAGGAGCAAGAGTTGGGCAAAAAAATCAAGGTATTT. Protein product: CALWEEQELGKKIKVF.

This sequence joins TRGV2 and TRGJ1 or TRGJ2. Since TCRdb gives no J gene, matching the DNA to germline was used here to assign it. The junction had 5 bases not matched to a gene; V was cut back by 0 bases and J by 0 bases. The CDR3 length is 15 residues. Germline CDR1 is EGSNGY and CDR2 is YDSYNSKV. The chain's CDR3 is CATWDGPRNYYKKLF. In DNA, the CDR3 is TGTGCCACCTGGGACGGGCCTCGGAATTATTATAAGAAACTCTTT.

The V and J genes are TRGV4 and TRGJ1 or TRGJ2. In the absence of a J gene in TCRdb, the DNA was matched to germline to assign it here. With V trimmed by 0 bases and J by 12 bases, 11 bases remained unmatched. The CDR3 extends over 13 amino acids. Germline CDR1 and CDR2: EGSTGY and YDSYTSSV. In DNA, the CDR3 is TGTGCCACCTGGGATGGGCAGGCTGAGAGGAAACTCTTT. It translates to CATWDGQAERKLF.